Listed below are T cell receptor beta chains from one sample, sequenced in a study of lymphopenia after photon versus proton radiotherapy. Assay used: immunoSEQ multiplex PCR; TCRdb lists only in-frame clones, some missing. Altogether 15,000 or so clones are present, 82% being singletons, with the ten largest covering roughly 29%. This material consisted of peripheral blood, taken from a patient treated with photon-based radiotherapy. These receptors were taken from a man between 50 and 59 years old with gastric cancer. Each CDR3 is given with its conserved first and last residue. Each record gives: D gene, V gene, J gene, clone size, CDR3 protein, CDR3 DNA. A D gene is named only where the DNA matches it firmly. The size field is filled for only some rows; it gives once, few, many or a size class.

d_gene: NA; v_gene: TRBV14; j_gene: TRBJ1-2; abundance: few; CDR3aa: CASSQGTRRAGYTF; CDR3nt: TGTGCCAGCAGCCAGGGGACCAGACGGGCTGGCTACACCTTC
d_gene: NA; v_gene: TRBV7-2; j_gene: TRBJ2-1; abundance: NA; CDR3aa: CASSLGGPSEQFF; CDR3nt: TGTGCCAGCAGCTTAGGAGGACCTTCCGAGCAGTTCTTC
d_gene: NA; v_gene: TRBV6-1; j_gene: TRBJ1-1; abundance: NA; CDR3aa: CASIPGWTEAFF; CDR3nt: TGTGCCAGCATACCAGGGTGGACTGAAGCTTTCTTT
d_gene: NA; v_gene: TRBV4-3; j_gene: TRBJ2-1; abundance: NA; CDR3aa: CASSHLRGGEQFF; CDR3nt: TGCGCCAGCAGCCATCTCAGGGGCGGTGAGCAGTTCTTC
d_gene: NA; v_gene: TRBV7-6; j_gene: TRBJ2-7; abundance: NA; CDR3aa: CASSRDITYEQYF; CDR3nt: TGTGCCAGCAGCCGGGACATAACCTACGAGCAGTACTTC
d_gene: NA; v_gene: TRBV5-1; j_gene: TRBJ1-1; abundance: NA; CDR3aa: CASSSQPNTEAFF; CDR3nt: TGCGCCAGCAGCTCCCAGCCGAACACTGAAGCTTTCTTT
d_gene: NA; v_gene: TRBV30; j_gene: TRBJ1-6; abundance: NA; CDR3aa: CAGGRRENNSPLHF; CDR3nt: TGTGCCGGCGGAAGGCGGGAAAATAATTCACCCCTCCACTTT
d_gene: TRBD2; v_gene: TRBV5-1; j_gene: TRBJ2-7; abundance: few; CDR3aa: CASSSSGGRYEQYF; CDR3nt: TGCGCCAGCAGCTCTAGCGGGGGCCGCTACGAGCAGTACTTC
d_gene: TRBD1; v_gene: TRBV10-1; j_gene: TRBJ1-6; abundance: NA; CDR3aa: CASSPGQDNSPLHF; CDR3nt: TGCGCCAGCAGTCCGGGACAGGATAATTCACCCCTCCACTTT
d_gene: NA; v_gene: TRBV10-2; j_gene: TRBJ2-6; abundance: NA; CDR3aa: CASSPATTSRANVLTF; CDR3nt: TGCGCCAGCAGTCCAGCCACCACTAGTCGGGCCAACGTCCTGACTTTC
d_gene: NA; v_gene: TRBV5-1; j_gene: TRBJ1-2; abundance: NA; CDR3aa: CASSLVRQSSGYTF; CDR3nt: TGCGCCAGCAGCTTGGTGCGACAATCGTCTGGCTACACCTTC
d_gene: NA; v_gene: TRBV15; j_gene: TRBJ1-6; abundance: NA; CDR3aa: CATSRDRGNSPLHF; CDR3nt: TGTGCCACCAGCAGAGACAGGGGTAATTCACCCCTCCACTTT
d_gene: NA; v_gene: TRBV4-3; j_gene: TRBJ2-5; abundance: NA; CDR3aa: CASSQVAGGDQETQYF; CDR3nt: TGCGCCAGCAGCCAAGTGGCAGGGGGGGATCAAGAGACCCAGTACTTC
d_gene: TRBD1; v_gene: TRBV9; j_gene: TRBJ2-3; abundance: once; CDR3aa: CASSPDRADTQYF; CDR3nt: TGTGCCAGCAGCCCCGACAGGGCCGATACGCAGTATTTT
d_gene: NA; v_gene: TRBV6-6; j_gene: TRBJ1-6; abundance: once; CDR3aa: CASSAEAYNSPLHF; CDR3nt: TGTGCCAGCAGCGCCGAAGCTTATAATTCACCCCTCCACTTT
d_gene: TRBD1; v_gene: TRBV5-1; j_gene: TRBJ2-5; abundance: NA; CDR3aa: CASSLRTGEETQYF; CDR3nt: TGCGCCAGCAGCTTGAGGACAGGGGAAGAGACCCAGTACTTC
d_gene: NA; v_gene: TRBV14; j_gene: TRBJ1-4; abundance: NA; CDR3aa: CASSQLTGLGEKLFF; CDR3nt: TGTGCCAGCAGCCAACTGACAGGCTTGGGTGAAAAACTGTTTTTT
d_gene: NA; v_gene: TRBV6-5; j_gene: TRBJ1-2; abundance: NA; CDR3aa: CASSFHYNYGYTF; CDR3nt: TGTGCCAGCAGTTTCCACTACAACTATGGCTACACCTTC
d_gene: TRBD1; v_gene: TRBV19; j_gene: TRBJ2-1; abundance: NA; CDR3aa: CASSIDFGQGAYNEQFF; CDR3nt: TGTGCCAGTAGTATAGACTTCGGACAGGGGGCCTACAATGAGCAGTTCTTC
d_gene: TRBD1; v_gene: TRBV5-1; j_gene: TRBJ2-3; abundance: NA; CDR3aa: CASSLRTGTSDTQYF; CDR3nt: TGCGCCAGCAGCTTGCGGACAGGGACGTCAGATACGCAGTATTTT
d_gene: NA; v_gene: TRBV30; j_gene: TRBJ1-5; abundance: NA; CDR3aa: CAWSELNDQPQHF; CDR3nt: TGTGCCTGGAGTGAACTGAACGATCAGCCCCAGCATTTT
d_gene: TRBD1; v_gene: TRBV30; j_gene: TRBJ2-1; abundance: NA; CDR3aa: CAWSPRDREVEQFF; CDR3nt: TGTGCCTGGAGTCCCCGGGACAGGGAAGTTGAGCAGTTCTTC
d_gene: NA; v_gene: TRBV21-1; j_gene: TRBJ2-6; abundance: NA; CDR3aa: CASSKEGGAAGANVLTF; CDR3nt: TGTGCCAGCAGCAAAGAGGGAGGGGCGGCTGGGGCCAACGTCCTGACTTTC
d_gene: NA; v_gene: TRBV1; j_gene: TRBJ1-2; abundance: NA; CDR3aa: CTSSQDTGIANYGYTF; CDR3nt: TGCACCAGCAGCCAAGATACAGGGATAGCTAACTATGGCTACACCTTC
d_gene: NA; v_gene: TRBV6-1; j_gene: TRBJ2-5; abundance: NA; CDR3aa: CASRDRETQYF; CDR3nt: TGTGCCAGCAGAGATAGGGAGACCCAGTACTTC
d_gene: NA; v_gene: TRBV2; j_gene: TRBJ2-3; abundance: NA; CDR3aa: CASSLQGNTQYF; CDR3nt: TGTGCCAGCTCCCTGCAGGGGAATACGCAGTATTTT
d_gene: TRBD1; v_gene: TRBV10-3; j_gene: TRBJ1-2; abundance: NA; CDR3aa: CAIGGGNYGYTF; CDR3nt: TGTGCCATCGGAGGGGGCAACTATGGCTACACCTTC
d_gene: NA; v_gene: TRBV27; j_gene: TRBJ2-1; abundance: NA; CDR3aa: CASSFGGAVWTRHEQFF; CDR3nt: TGTGCCAGCAGTTTTGGGGGGGCCGTGTGGACTAGACATGAGCAGTTCTTC
d_gene: NA; v_gene: TRBV18; j_gene: TRBJ1-3; abundance: NA; CDR3aa: CASSPSYGGSGNTIYF; CDR3nt: TGTGCCAGCTCACCTAGCTACGGGGGCTCTGGAAACACCATATATTTT
d_gene: TRBD1; v_gene: TRBV18; j_gene: TRBJ1-4; abundance: NA; CDR3aa: CASSPDRGNNEKLFF; CDR3nt: TGTGCCAGCTCACCAGACAGGGGAAATAATGAAAAACTGTTTTTT
d_gene: TRBD1; v_gene: TRBV15; j_gene: TRBJ2-3; abundance: NA; CDR3aa: CATEKPGQGVDTQYF; CDR3nt: TGTGCCACCGAGAAACCGGGACAGGGGGTAGATACGCAGTATTTT
d_gene: TRBD1; v_gene: TRBV5-1; j_gene: TRBJ2-7; abundance: NA; CDR3aa: CASSQGANYEQYF; CDR3nt: TGCGCCAGCAGCCAGGGGGCGAACTACGAGCAGTACTTC
d_gene: NA; v_gene: TRBV5-1; j_gene: TRBJ2-1; abundance: NA; CDR3aa: CASSLDWGYEQFF; CDR3nt: TGCGCCAGCAGCTTGGATTGGGGGTATGAGCAGTTCTTC
d_gene: NA; v_gene: TRBV13; j_gene: TRBJ2-1; abundance: NA; CDR3aa: CASSDSSNEQFF; CDR3nt: TGTGCCAGCAGCGATAGTTCCAATGAGCAGTTCTTC
d_gene: NA; v_gene: TRBV10-3; j_gene: TRBJ2-2; abundance: NA; CDR3aa: CAIRTPRTDTGELFF; CDR3nt: TGTGCCATCAGGACTCCTAGGACAGACACCGGGGAGCTGTTTTTT
d_gene: TRBD1; v_gene: TRBV9; j_gene: TRBJ2-1; abundance: NA; CDR3aa: CASSARQGGNEQFF; CDR3nt: TGTGCCAGCAGCGCCCGACAGGGGGGCAATGAGCAGTTCTTC
d_gene: NA; v_gene: TRBV21-1; j_gene: TRBJ2-3; abundance: NA; CDR3aa: CASSMTKPDTQYF; CDR3nt: TGTGCCAGCAGCATGACGAAGCCAGATACGCAGTATTTT
d_gene: NA; v_gene: TRBV5-6; j_gene: TRBJ2-1; abundance: NA; CDR3aa: CASSPQGYNEQFF; CDR3nt: TGTGCCAGCAGCCCGCAGGGCTACAATGAGCAGTTCTTC
d_gene: NA; v_gene: TRBV7-2; j_gene: TRBJ2-3; abundance: NA; CDR3aa: CASSVTGGADTQYF; CDR3nt: TGTGCCAGCAGCGTAACAGGGGGGGCAGATACGCAGTATTTT
d_gene: TRBD1; v_gene: TRBV27; j_gene: TRBJ1-4; abundance: NA; CDR3aa: CASRYSGTGIEKLFF; CDR3nt: TGTGCCAGCAGGTACTCCGGGACAGGGATCGAAAAACTGTTTTTT